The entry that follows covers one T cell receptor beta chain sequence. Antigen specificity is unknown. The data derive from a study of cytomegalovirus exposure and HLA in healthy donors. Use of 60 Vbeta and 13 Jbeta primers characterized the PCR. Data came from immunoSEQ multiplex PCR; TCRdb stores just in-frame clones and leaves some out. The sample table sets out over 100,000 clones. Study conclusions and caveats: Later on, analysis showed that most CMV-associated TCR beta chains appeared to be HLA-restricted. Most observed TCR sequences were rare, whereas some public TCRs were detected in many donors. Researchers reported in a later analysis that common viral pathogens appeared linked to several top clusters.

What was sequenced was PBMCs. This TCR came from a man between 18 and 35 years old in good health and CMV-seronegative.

The chain's CDR3 is CASSEGQGIYGYTF. DNA for the CDR3: TGTGCCAGCAGTGAAGGACAGGGTATCTATGGCTACACCTTC. V and J are TRBV2 and TRBJ1-2, with 7 bases identical to TRBD1. V lost 1 base and J lost 4; bases outside the gene matches: 3. The CDR3 covers 14 residues. CDR1 and CDR2 from the germline V gene are SNHLY and FYNNEI. Combining the CDR3 with reference TRBV2 and TRBJ1-2 gives the whole variable domain EPEVTQTPSHQVTQMGQEVILRCVPISNHLYFYWYRQILGQKVEFLVSFYNNEISEKSEIFDDQFSVERPDGSNFTLKIRSTKLEDSAMYFCASSEGQGIYGYTFGSGTRLTVV.